Listed here are 25 T cell receptor beta chains from one sample, sequenced in a study of identifying expanded T cells in peripheral blood. This table comes from immunoSEQ multiplex PCR, and its TCRdb copy is limited to in-frame clones, with some not included. The sample holds about 86,000 clones, roughly 84% seen once. Sequenced material: blood. These receptors came from a person aged 18 to 70 in good health.

The V call is TRBV2, the J call TRBJ1-5; D unclear. The CDR3 sequence is 14 residues long. Germline CDR1 SNHLY, CDR2 FYNNEI. Between the trimmed V and J ends, which lost 5 bases and 0 bases, there was a span of 8 bases. CDR3 loop: CASSRTFSNQPQHF. CDR3 in DNA: TGTGCCAGCAGTCGGACTTTTAGCAATCAGCCCCAGCATTTT.

V gene TRBV6-5 combines with J gene TRBJ1-1; D gene ambiguous. CDR1 and CDR2 from the germline V gene are MNHEY and SVGAGI. Trimming removed 2 bases at V and 0 bases at J, with 13 bases between. The CDR3 sequence is 16 residues long. CDR3: CASSYPALGVNTEAFF. The DNA for the CDR3 is TGTGCCAGCAGTTACCCGGCCCTAGGAGTGAACACTGAAGCTTTCTTT.

The V call is TRBV6-1, the J call TRBJ1-1; no firm D call. V lost 10 bases, J lost 7 bases, and 19 bases lay in between. Germline V CDR1 and CDR2: MNHNS, SASEGT. The CDR3 loop spans 13 amino acids. CDR3 in DNA: TGTGCCACCCTTTATCTCAGACGGAATGAAGCTTTCTTT. Protein product: CATLYLRRNEAFF.

J is TRBJ1-6 and V is TRBV19; possibly TRBD1 for D (6 bases). V lost 3 bases and J 9 bases, leaving 15 bases between the germline ends. The CDR3 totals 15 residues. Germline loops: CDR1 LNHDA, CDR2 SQIVND (reference sequence). The CDR3 DNA reads TGTGCCAGTAGTATCGGGAGGACAGTAGCTTCACCCCTCCACTTT. As protein: CASSIGRTVASPLHF.

V gene TRBV4-1 combines with J gene TRBJ2-7, with 11 nucleotides matching TRBD2. CDR1 is MGHRA, CDR2 YSYEKL, per germline. With V trimmed by 4 bases and J by 1 base, 12 bases remained unmatched. This CDR3 is built from 18 residues. The CDR3: CASSLKSYGLAGSYEQYF. For the CDR3, the DNA is TGCGCCAGCAGCCTAAAGTCGTACGGACTAGCGGGTTCCTACGAGCAGTACTTC.

This sequence joins TRBV6-6 and TRBJ2-7, with 7 bases lining up with TRBD1. CDR1 and CDR2 from the germline V gene are MNHNY and SVGAGI (reference sequence). CDR3 length equals 13 residues. V shed 3 bases and J 2 bases; nucleotides not matched to a gene: 1. CDR3 bases: TGTGCCAGCAGTTATACAGGGGCCTACGAGCAGTACTTC. It specifies CASSYTGAYEQYF.

V gene TRBV18 combines with J gene TRBJ1-1; 8 nucleotides agree with TRBD1. This CDR3 spans 19 amino acids. Trimming removed 3 bases from V and 0 bases from J; junction bases left unmatched: 15. Germline lookup yields CDR1 KGHSH and CDR2 LQKENI. Here the CDR3 reads CASSPGQAVPYHLNTEAFF. As DNA, the CDR3 is TGTGCCAGCTCACCGGGACAGGCCGTCCCTTACCACTTGAACACTGAAGCTTTCTTT.

In nucleotides, the CDR3 is TGTGCCAGCAGCGAGGTGTTCCGTAATGAAAAACTGTTTTTT. It encodes CASSEVFRNEKLFF. The V gene is TRBV7-2, the J gene TRBJ1-4, with D hard to call. Trimming cost V 5 bases and J 4 bases, with 11 bases left between them. The CDR3 has 14 amino acids. Germline assignment: CDR1 SGHTA and CDR2 FQGNSA.

This CDR3 is CASSQERSGGMWDKNIQYF. DNA of the CDR3: TGCGCCAGCAGCCAAGAACGCAGCGGGGGGATGTGGGACAAAAACATTCAGTACTTC. The chain uses TRBV4-1 and TRBJ2-4; 9 nucleotides align to TRBD2. Germline lookup yields CDR1 MGHRA and CDR2 YSYEKL. The junction had 12 bases not matched to a gene; V was cut back by 0 bases and J by 3 bases. The CDR3 is made up of 19 amino acids.

The chain has TRBV11-3 and TRBJ1-5; no clear D gene. The CDR3 runs to 17 residues. The germline gives CDR1 SGHNT, CDR2 YENEEA. With 1 base removed from V and 7 bases from J, the gap between germline ends came to 20 bases. As DNA, the CDR3 is TGTGCCAGCAGCTTAGTATCGGTTTTCCCGCTGAGACAGCCCCAGCATTTT. It yields the protein CASSLVSVFPLRQPQHF.

The genes are TRBV18 and TRBJ2-6, with D maybe TRBD2 (6 bases). V lost 6 bases to trimming and J lost 0 bases, with 12 bases between them. This CDR3 is 16 amino acids long. Germline loops: CDR1 KGHSH, CDR2 LQKENI. CDR3 amino acids: CASSRQRASGANVLTF. The CDR3 DNA reads as TGTGCCAGCTCCCGCCAGCGGGCCTCTGGGGCCAACGTCCTGACTTTC. Complete variable domain (other parts from reference TRBV18 and TRBJ2-6): NAGVMQNPRHLVRRRGQEARLRCSPMKGHSHVYWYRQLPEEGLKFMVYLQKENIIDESGMPKERFSAEFPKEGPSILRIQQVVRGDSAAYFCASSRQRASGANVLTFGAGSRLTVL.

The chain is built from TRBV11-2 and TRBJ2-2; 9 bases fit TRBD1. CDR3 length equals 15 residues. Germline lookup yields CDR1 SGHAT and CDR2 FQNNGV. Trimming removed 5 bases from V and 4 bases from J; junction bases left unmatched: 5. The CDR3 DNA reads as TGTGCCAGCAGCCGGGACAGGGTAGGCACCGGGGAGCTGTTTTTT. Translation gives CASSRDRVGTGELFF.

V and J are TRBV30 and TRBJ2-5; 9 bases fit TRBD1. Trimming removed 0 bases from V and 2 bases from J; junction bases left unmatched: 4. The CDR3 is made up of 15 amino acids. Germline CDR1 and CDR2: GTSNPN and SVGIG (reference sequence). This chain's CDR3 is CAWSVGTGFQETQYF. CDR3 nucleotide sequence: TGTGCCTGGAGTGTTGGGACAGGGTTTCAAGAGACCCAGTACTTC. The full variable domain, its missing parts supplied by reference TRBV30 and TRBJ2-5, is SQTIHQWPATLVQPVGSPLSLECTVEGTSNPNLYWYRQAAGRGLQLLFYSVGIGQISSEVPQNLSASRPQDRQFILSSKKLLLSDSGFYLCAWSVGTGFQETQYFGPGTRLLVL.

J is TRBJ1-2 and V is TRBV7-6; the match to TRBD1 covers 8 bases. The V segment lost 5 bases and the J segment 4 bases; nucleotides outside the gene matches: 3. Germline values: CDR1 SGHVS, CDR2 FNYEAQ. The length of the CDR3 is 13 residues. The CDR3 sequence: CASSPGQGYGYTF. The CDR3, as DNA: TGTGCCAGCAGCCCCGGACAGGGCTATGGCTACACCTTC.

The J gene is TRBJ1-5, the V gene TRBV6-6; TRBD1 agrees at 11 bases. V lost 6 bases and J lost 4; bases outside the gene matches: 8. The CDR3 is 16 residues long. Germline CDR1 MNHNY, CDR2 SVGAGI (reference sequence). CDR3 protein: CASSYRDRGGNQPQHF. The CDR3 nucleotides are TGTGCCAGCAGCTACCGGGACAGGGGGGGAAATCAGCCCCAGCATTTT.

The chain employs TRBV6-5 and TRBJ1-6, with TRBD1 as a possible D gene (5 bases). V was trimmed by 5 bases and J by 9 bases, leaving 11 bases between them. There are 13 residues in the CDR3. Germline V gene lookup returns CDR1 MNHEY and CDR2 SVGAGI. Written as DNA, the CDR3 is TGTGCCAGCAGTGAAGTTCAGGGTTCACCCCTCCACTTT. Protein: CASSEVQGSPLHF.

The gene calls are TRBV6-5 and TRBJ1-1; 7 nucleotides match TRBD1. The junction had 3 bases not matched to a gene; V was cut back by 2 bases and J by 3 bases. The CDR3 runs 14 residues. Germline CDR1 reads MNHEY; CDR2 reads SVGAGI. The CDR3 DNA sequence: TGTGCCAGCAGTTACGGGACAGAGTACACTGAAGCTTTCTTT. Translation gives CASSYGTEYTEAFF.

The V and J genes are TRBV5-5 and TRBJ2-7, with TRBD1 as a possible D gene (5 bases). The germline V and J ends were trimmed by 0 bases and 3 bases, with 19 bases remaining between them. CDR1 is SGHKS and CDR2 is YYEKEE in the germline V gene (reference sequence). The CDR3 is 17 residues long. This CDR3 reads CASSLERVAGNVYEQYF. Written as DNA, the CDR3 is TGTGCCAGCAGCTTGGAAAGAGTCGCAGGGAATGTCTACGAGCAGTACTTC.

This sequence joins TRBV2 and TRBJ2-2; D is tentatively TRBD1 or TRBD2 (5 bases each). Trimming shortened V by 1 base and J by 1 base, and 10 bases separated the two germline ends. This CDR3 is 16 amino acids long. Germline CDR1 is SNHLY and CDR2 is FYNNEI. The CDR3 nucleotides read TGTGCCAGCAGTGAAGTCGGGACGGAGAACACCGGGGAGCTGTTTTTT. Its translation: CASSEVGTENTGELFF.

The chain uses TRBV5-4 and TRBJ1-2, with TRBD1 identical over 10 bases. The CDR3 covers 15 residues. The trim removed 5 bases at V and 11 bases at J, leaving 15 bases unmatched. Germline CDR1 and CDR2: SGHNT and YYREEE (reference sequence). For the CDR3, the DNA is TGTGCCAGCAGACTCCCGGGACAGGGGCCGGTCGGGTACACCTTC. Translating it yields CASRLPGQGPVGYTF.

V and J are TRBV11-3 and TRBJ2-1; a weak D match, TRBD1 (6 bases). Deletions cut 5 bases from V and 4 bases from J, with 12 bases between. The CDR3 is made up of 14 amino acids. Germline lookup yields CDR1 SGHNT and CDR2 YENEEA. Here the CDR3 DNA reads TGTGCCAGCAGCCAATGGACAGAGTACAATGAGCAGTTCTTC. Amino acid sequence: CASSQWTEYNEQFF.

J is TRBJ1-2 and V is TRBV5-1; weak D call: TRBD1 (6 bases). This CDR3 spans 12 amino acids. Trimming stripped 4 bases from V and 4 bases from J, with 8 bases between. The germline V gene has CDR1 SGHRS and CDR2 YFSETQ. CDR3 in DNA: TGCGCCAGCAGCAAACAGGGCTATGGCTACACCTTC. This encodes CASSKQGYGYTF.

This chain connects TRBV18 to TRBJ2-2, with D unresolved. V lost 0 bases, J lost 2 bases, and 4 bases lay in between. Per the germline V gene, CDR1 is KGHSH and CDR2 is LQKENI. CDR3 length equals 14 residues. CDR3 nucleotides: TGTGCCAGCTCACCACCGATAAACACCGGGGAGCTGTTTTTT. This translates into CASSPPINTGELFF.

This clone has a handful of counts. The V and J genes are TRBV2 and TRBJ2-3; no firm D call. Looked up from germline, CDR1 is SNHLY and CDR2 is FYNNEI. This CDR3 has 17 amino acids. V lost 0 bases, J lost 0 bases, and 13 bases lay in between. The CDR3 DNA sequence: TGTGCCAGCAGTGAAGCTTTACCCCTACTAAGCACAGATACGCAGTATTTT. Translation gives CASSEALPLLSTDTQYF.

V is TRBV28 and J is TRBJ2-7; D is uncertain. CDR3 length: 12 residues. CDR1 is MDHEN, CDR2 SYDVKM, per germline. The V gene lost 1 base and the J gene lost 2 bases, with 3 bases spanning the gap. In DNA, the CDR3 is TGTGCCAGCAGTTTATTCCCCTACGAGCAGTACTTC. Its protein is CASSLFPYEQYF.